This TCR beta chain was identified in a study of blood T cell repertoires in COVID-19. The CDR3 extends over 12 amino acids. Germline V gives CDR1 SNHLY, CDR2 FYNNEI. The V gene lost 6 bases and the J gene lost 1 base, with 6 bases spanning the gap. Sequencing used immunoSEQ multiplex PCR; TCRdb keeps in-frame clones, though not all of them. The sample contains 150,000 or so clones, 82% of which appear only once. J is TRBJ1-1 and V is TRBV2; a weak D match, TRBD1 (6 bases). The specimen was PBMCs or T cells enriched from blood (not recorded which). This sequence originates from a man aged 60 to 69 who had recovered from COVID-19. The CDR3 reads CASRTGNTEAFF. CDR3 nucleotide sequence: TGTGCCAGCAGGACAGGGAACACTGAAGCTTTCTTT.